This TCR beta chain was retrieved from a study of T cell responses to AZD1222 COVID-19 vaccine. Method: immunoSEQ multiplex PCR; TCRdb's copy keeps in-frame clones and lacks some. Here the sample spans about 120,000 clones, about 85% being singletons. Points from the study as a whole: Possibly, clonal diversity was underestimated; donors were largely white British and included more females. Just a handful of AZD1222 recipients were seropositive at baseline. Repertoires were sampled only after the peak T cell response.

About this clone itself: Its antigen remains unidentified.

Trimming left V 2 bases short and J 1 base short, with 2 bases between. The CDR3 has 12 residues. CDR1 SEHNR and CDR2 FQNEAQ come from the germline V gene (reference sequence). The sequence was collected from an adult who received the AZD1222 COVID-19 vaccine. J is TRBJ1-1 and V is TRBV7-9, with D unclear. The starting material was peripheral blood, obtained 28 days after the second AZD1222 dose. The CDR3 nucleotides are TGTGCCAGCAGCTTATGGAACACTGAAGCTTTCTTT. Amino acid sequence: CASSLWNTEAFF.